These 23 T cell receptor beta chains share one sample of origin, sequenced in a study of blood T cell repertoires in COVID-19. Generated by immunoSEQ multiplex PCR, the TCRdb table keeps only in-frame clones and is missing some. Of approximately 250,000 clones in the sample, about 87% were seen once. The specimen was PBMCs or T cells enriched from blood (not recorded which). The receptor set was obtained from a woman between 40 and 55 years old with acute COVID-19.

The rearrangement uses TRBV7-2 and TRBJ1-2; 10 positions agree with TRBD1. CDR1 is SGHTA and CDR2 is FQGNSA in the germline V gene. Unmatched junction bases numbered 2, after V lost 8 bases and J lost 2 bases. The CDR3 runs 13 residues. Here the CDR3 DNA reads TGTGCCAGCGAGGGACAGGGGAACTATGGCTACACCTTC. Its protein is CASEGQGNYGYTF.

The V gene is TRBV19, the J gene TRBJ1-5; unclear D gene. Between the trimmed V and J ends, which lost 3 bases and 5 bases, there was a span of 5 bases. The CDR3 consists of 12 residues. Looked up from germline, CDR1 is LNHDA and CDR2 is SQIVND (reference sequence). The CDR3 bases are TGTGCCAGTAGTATCGGAGATCAGCCCCAGCATTTT. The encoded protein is CASSIGDQPQHF.

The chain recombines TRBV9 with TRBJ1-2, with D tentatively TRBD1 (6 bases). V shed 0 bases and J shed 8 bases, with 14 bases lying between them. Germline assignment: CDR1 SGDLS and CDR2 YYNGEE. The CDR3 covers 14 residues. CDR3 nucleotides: TGTGCCAGCAGCGTAGGACAGGCCCAGTTGGGCTACACCTTC. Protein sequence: CASSVGQAQLGYTF.

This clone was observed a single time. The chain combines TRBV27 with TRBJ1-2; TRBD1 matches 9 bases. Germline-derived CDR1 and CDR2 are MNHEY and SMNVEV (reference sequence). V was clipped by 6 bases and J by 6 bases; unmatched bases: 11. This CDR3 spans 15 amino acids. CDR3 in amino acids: CASSRGQGLLHGYTF. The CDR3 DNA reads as TGTGCCAGCAGCAGGGGACAGGGACTTTTACATGGCTACACCTTC.

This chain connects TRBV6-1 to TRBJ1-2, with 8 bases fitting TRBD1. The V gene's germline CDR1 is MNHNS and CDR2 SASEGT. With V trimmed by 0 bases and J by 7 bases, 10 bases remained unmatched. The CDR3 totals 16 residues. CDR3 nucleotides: TGTGCCAGCAGTGAAGCGTTTTGGGACAGGAGAACTGGCTACACCTTC. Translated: CASSEAFWDRRTGYTF.

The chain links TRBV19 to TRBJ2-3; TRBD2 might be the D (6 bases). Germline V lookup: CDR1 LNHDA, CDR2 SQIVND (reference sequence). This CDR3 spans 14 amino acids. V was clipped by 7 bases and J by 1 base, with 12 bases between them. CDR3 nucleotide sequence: TGTGCCAGTACCCGCGGGGAGGGCACAGATACGCAGTATTTT. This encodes CASTRGEGTDTQYF.

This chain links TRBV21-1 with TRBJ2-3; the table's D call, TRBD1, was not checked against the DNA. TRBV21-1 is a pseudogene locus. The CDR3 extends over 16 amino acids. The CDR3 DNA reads TGTGCCAGCAACTATCCGTGGACAGACGGTAGTCATGAGCAGTATTTT. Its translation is CASNYPWTDGSHEQYF.

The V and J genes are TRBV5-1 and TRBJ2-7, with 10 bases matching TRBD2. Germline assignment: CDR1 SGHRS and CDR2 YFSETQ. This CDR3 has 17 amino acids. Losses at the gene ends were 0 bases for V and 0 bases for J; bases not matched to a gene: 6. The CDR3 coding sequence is TGCGCCAGCAGCTTGGATGCTAGCGGGAGCAGCTCCTACGAGCAGTACTTC. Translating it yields CASSLDASGSSSYEQYF.

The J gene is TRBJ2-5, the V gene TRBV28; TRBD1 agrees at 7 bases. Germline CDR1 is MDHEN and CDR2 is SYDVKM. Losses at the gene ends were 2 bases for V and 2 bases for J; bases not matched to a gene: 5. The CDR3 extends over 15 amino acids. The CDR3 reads CASSLRGRGQETQYF. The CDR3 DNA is TGTGCCAGCAGTTTAAGGGGCAGGGGGCAAGAGACCCAGTACTTC.

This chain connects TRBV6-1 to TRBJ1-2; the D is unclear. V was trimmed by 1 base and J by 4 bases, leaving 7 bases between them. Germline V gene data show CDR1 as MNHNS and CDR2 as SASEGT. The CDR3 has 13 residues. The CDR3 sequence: CASSEGRVYGYTF. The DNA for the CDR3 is TGTGCCAGCAGTGAAGGGCGGGTCTATGGCTACACCTTC.

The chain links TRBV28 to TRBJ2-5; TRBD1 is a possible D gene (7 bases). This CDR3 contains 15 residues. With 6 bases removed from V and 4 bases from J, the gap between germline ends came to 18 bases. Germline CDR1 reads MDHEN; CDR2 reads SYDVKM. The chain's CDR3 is CASRLPQGEVETQYF. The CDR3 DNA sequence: TGTGCCAGCAGATTACCTCAGGGGGAGGTAGAGACCCAGTACTTC.

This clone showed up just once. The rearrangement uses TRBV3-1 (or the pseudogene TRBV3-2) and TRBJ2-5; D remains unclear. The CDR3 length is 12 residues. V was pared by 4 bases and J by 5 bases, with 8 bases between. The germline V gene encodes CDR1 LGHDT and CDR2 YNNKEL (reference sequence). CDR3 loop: CASSPRWETQYF. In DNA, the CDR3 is TGTGCCAGCAGCCCTAGGTGGGAGACCCAGTACTTC.

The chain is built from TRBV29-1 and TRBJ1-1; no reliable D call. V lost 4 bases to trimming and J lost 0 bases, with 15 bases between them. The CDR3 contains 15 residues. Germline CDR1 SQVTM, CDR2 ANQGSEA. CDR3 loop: CSVAHPDGVNTEAFF. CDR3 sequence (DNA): TGCAGCGTTGCCCACCCGGACGGGGTGAACACTGAAGCTTTCTTT.

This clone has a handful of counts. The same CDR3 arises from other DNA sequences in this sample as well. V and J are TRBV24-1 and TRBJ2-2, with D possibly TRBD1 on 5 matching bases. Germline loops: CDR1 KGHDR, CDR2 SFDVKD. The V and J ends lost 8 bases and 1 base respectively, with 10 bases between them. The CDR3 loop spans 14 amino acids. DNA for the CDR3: TGTGCCACCACTCCAGGGCAGAACACCGGGGAGCTGTTTTTT. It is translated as CATTPGQNTGELFF.

CDR3 loop: CASSLLAGISTDTQYF. The CDR3 DNA reads as TGTGCCAGCAGCTTGTTGGCAGGGATTAGCACAGATACGCAGTATTTT. The V call is TRBV5-8, the J call TRBJ2-3; D is perhaps TRBD1 (5 bases). The CDR3 has 16 residues. Germline values: CDR1 SGHTS, CDR2 YDEGEE. V lost 1 base, J lost 0 bases, and 12 bases lay in between.

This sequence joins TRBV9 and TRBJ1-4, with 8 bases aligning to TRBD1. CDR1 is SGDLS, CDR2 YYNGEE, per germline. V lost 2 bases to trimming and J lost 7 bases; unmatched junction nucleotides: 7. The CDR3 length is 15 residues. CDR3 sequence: CASSVGTGGSEKLFF. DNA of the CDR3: TGTGCCAGCAGCGTGGGAACAGGGGGAAGTGAAAAACTGTTTTTT.

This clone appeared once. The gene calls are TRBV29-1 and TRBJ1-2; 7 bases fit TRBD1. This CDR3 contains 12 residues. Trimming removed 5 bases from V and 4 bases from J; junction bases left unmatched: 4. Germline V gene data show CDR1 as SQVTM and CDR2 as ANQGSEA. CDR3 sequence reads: CSVIQGVYGYTF. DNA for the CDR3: TGCAGCGTTATTCAGGGGGTCTATGGCTACACCTTC. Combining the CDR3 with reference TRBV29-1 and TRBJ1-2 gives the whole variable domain SAVISQKPSRDICQRGTSLTIQCQVDSQVTMMFWYRQQPGQSLTLIATANQGSEATYESGFVIDKFPISRPNLTFSTLTVSNMSPEDSSIYLCSVIQGVYGYTFGSGTRLTVV.

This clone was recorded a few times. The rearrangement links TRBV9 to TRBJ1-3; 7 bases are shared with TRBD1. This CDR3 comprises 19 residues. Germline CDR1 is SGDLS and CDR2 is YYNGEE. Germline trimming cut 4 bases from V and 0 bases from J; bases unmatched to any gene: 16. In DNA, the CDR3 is TGTGCCAGCAGCCCGAGACAGGGAAAATTTTGGGGCTCTGGAAACACCATATATTTT. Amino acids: CASSPRQGKFWGSGNTIYF.

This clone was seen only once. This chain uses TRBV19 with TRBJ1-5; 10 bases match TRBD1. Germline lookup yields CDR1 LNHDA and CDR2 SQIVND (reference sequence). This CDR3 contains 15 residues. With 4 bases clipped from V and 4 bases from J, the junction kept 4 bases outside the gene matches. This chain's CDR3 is CASSRGQGINQPQHF. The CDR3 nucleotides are TGTGCCAGTAGTAGGGGACAGGGGATTAATCAGCCCCAGCATTTT.

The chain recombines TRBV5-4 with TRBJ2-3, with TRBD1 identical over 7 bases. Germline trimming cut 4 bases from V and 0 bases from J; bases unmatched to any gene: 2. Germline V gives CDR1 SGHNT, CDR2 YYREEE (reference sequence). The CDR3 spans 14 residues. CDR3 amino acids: CASSPDRSTDTQYF. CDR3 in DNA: TGTGCCAGCAGCCCGGACAGGAGCACAGATACGCAGTATTTT.

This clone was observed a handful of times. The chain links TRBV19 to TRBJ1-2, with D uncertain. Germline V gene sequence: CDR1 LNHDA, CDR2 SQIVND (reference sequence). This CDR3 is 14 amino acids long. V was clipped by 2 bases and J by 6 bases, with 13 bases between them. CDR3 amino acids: CASSIHPSRDGYTF. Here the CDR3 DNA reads TGTGCCAGTAGTATACATCCCTCTCGGGATGGCTACACCTTC.

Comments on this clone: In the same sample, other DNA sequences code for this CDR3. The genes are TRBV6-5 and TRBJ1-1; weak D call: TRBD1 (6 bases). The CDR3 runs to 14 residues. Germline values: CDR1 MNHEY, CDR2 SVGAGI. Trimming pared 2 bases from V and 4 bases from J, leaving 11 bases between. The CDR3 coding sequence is TGTGCCAGCAGTTACCGGGGCAGGGGCACTGAAGCTTTCTTT. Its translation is CASSYRGRGTEAFF.

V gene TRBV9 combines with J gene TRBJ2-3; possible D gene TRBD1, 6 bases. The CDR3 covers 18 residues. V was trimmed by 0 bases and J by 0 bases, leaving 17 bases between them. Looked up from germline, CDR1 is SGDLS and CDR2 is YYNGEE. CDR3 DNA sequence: TGTGCCAGCAGCGTAGACCTCACGGGACAAACTAGCACAGATACGCAGTATTTT. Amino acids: CASSVDLTGQTSTDTQYF.